What follows describes a single T cell receptor beta chain. Its target is not known. The sample is drawn from a study of cytomegalovirus exposure and HLA in healthy donors. Study-wide findings and caveats: HLA allele associations emerged for roughly 17,000 TCR beta sequences in a later analysis, at 0.05 false discovery rate.

This CDR3 is built from 16 residues. Germline V gene lookup returns CDR1 SQVTM and CDR2 ANQGSEA. V lost 4 bases to trimming and J lost 4 bases; unmatched junction nucleotides: 11. Vbeta (60) and Jbeta (13) primers were used in the PCR. Assay: immunoSEQ multiplex PCR; the TCRdb copy retains only in-frame clones and omits some. The table has tens of thousands of clones, 44% seen once. The TCR sequence derives from a woman aged 45-65 years in good health and CMV-seronegative. Material for sequencing was PBMCs. The rearrangement uses TRBV29-1 and TRBJ1-1, with 11 bases fitting TRBD1. CDR3 coding DNA: TGCAGCGTTGGAAGGACAGGGGGCGAATTGAGCACTGAAGCTTTCTTT. Translated, it gives CSVGRTGGELSTEAFF.